The sequence of this TCR beta chain was determined in a study of OX40 agonist ivuxolimab in advanced cancers. Across the whole study: With a range of 23 to 79, age averaged approximately 60 years, and 70% to 85% were male. In three patients, partial responses were observed, one with hepatocellular carcinoma and two with cutaneous melanoma.

Broader study findings: Clones of CD4+ and CD8+ blood T cells grew by week 6 at doses of 0.1 to 3.0 mg/kg.

Measured with immunoSEQ multiplex PCR; TCRdb has only the in-frame clones, and not every one. The table has about 79,000 clones, more than 85% seen once. The ends were cut back, 9 bases at V and 1 base at J, with 12 bases in the middle. The CDR3 contains 13 residues. Germline assignment: CDR1 LNHDA and CDR2 SQIVND (reference sequence). Notes on this clone: Its antigen is still unknown.

Autoimmune disease history or systemic immunosuppression barred patients. The V gene is TRBV19, the J gene TRBJ1-1; D gene unclear. The receptor's source is an adult with an advanced solid tumor such as melanoma, head and neck, liver or kidney cancer. The sample was CD4+ or CD8+ T cells sorted from blood, taken in a trial of the OX40 agonist ivuxolimab. In DNA form, the CDR3 reads TGTGCCAGCCAGCTTCTGGGGAACACTGAAGCTTTCTTT. Amino acids: CASQLLGNTEAFF.